This T cell receptor (beta chain) was sequenced during a study of T cells in Graves' hyperthyroidism and ophthalmopathy. Study details: Peripheral blood samples were taken at initial diagnosis, prior to any treatment.

The V end was cut by 2 bases, the J end by 10 bases, with 12 bases between. CDR1 and CDR2 from the germline V gene are KGHSH and LQKENI. CDR3 length equals 13 residues. In its sample, this clonotype was seen many times. RNA transcripts gave rise to amplified TCR beta CDR3 regions. The HTBI set primed first-round TCR CDR3 RT-PCR. MiXCR, applied by TCRdb to the multiplex PCR reads, yields one record per CDR3 protein. This table holds around 420,000 distinct CDR3 sequences, 15% to 18% found once. Sample: blood. The genes are TRBV18 and TRBJ2-1, with D maybe TRBD2 (5 bases). This receptor was obtained from a woman under 30 with Graves' hyperthyroidism. CDR3 DNA sequence: TGTGCCAGCTCACCAGGGCGGGCCGAAGAGCAGTTCTTC. It codes for CASSPGRAEEQFF.